One and the same sample provided the 16 T cell receptor beta chains below, sequenced in a study of T cell responses to AZD1222 COVID-19 vaccine (dated by TCRdb to the early 2020s). The sample's time point label, in plain terms: about 28 days (+/-7) after the second vaccine dose. Library preparation used the immunoSEQ multiplex PCR assay. What TCRdb holds here is the immuneACCESS table cut down to in-frame rearrangements. Part of the clones is not present; checked against another copy, under half of the missing clones reflect an unresolved V gene, and the others are unexplained. The sample contains around 270,000 clones, 90% to 95% of them found a single time. 0.5% to 0.7% of the sample rests with the top ten. The sample was peripheral blood, taken 28 days after the second AZD1222 dose. The receptor source for this set is an adult who received the AZD1222 COVID-19 vaccine.

This rearrangement joins TRBV7-9 to TRBJ1-2; D gene uncertain. The germline V gene has CDR1 SEHNR and CDR2 FQNEAQ (reference sequence). V was clipped by 3 bases and J by 6 bases, with 11 bases between them. The CDR3 length is 13 residues. The CDR3 sequence is CASSFFSDNGYTF. CDR3 coding DNA: TGTGCCAGCAGCTTTTTTTCGGATAATGGCTACACCTTC.

The CDR3 loop is CASSGSISGNTIYF. The CDR3 nucleotides are TGTGCCAGCAGTGGATCCATCTCTGGAAACACCATATATTTT. The chain is built from TRBV25-1 and TRBJ1-3; D is unclear. The ends were cut back, 4 bases at V and 0 bases at J, with 7 bases in the middle. Germline loops: CDR1 MGHDK, CDR2 SYGVNS. There are 14 residues in the CDR3. Looking up the rest from reference TRBV25-1 and TRBJ1-3 gives the full variable domain: EADIYQTPRYLVIGTGKKITLECSQTMGHDKMYWYQQDPGMELHLIHYSYGVNSTEKGDLSSESTVSRIRTEHFPLTLESARPSHTSQYLCASSGSISGNTIYFGEGSWLTVV.

V and J are TRBV12-3 or TRBV12-4 and TRBJ1-1; no definite D call. This CDR3 is 13 amino acids long. V shed 4 bases and J shed 3 bases, with 9 bases lying between them. This chain's CDR3 is CASSSRRDTEAFF. The CDR3 DNA reads as TGTGCCAGCAGTTCGCGGCGGGACACTGAAGCTTTCTTT.

V and J are TRBV28 and TRBJ1-4; 12 nucleotides align to TRBD1. Unmatched junction bases numbered 9, after V lost 6 bases and J lost 10 bases. Germline V gives CDR1 MDHEN, CDR2 SYDVKM. The CDR3 runs to 15 residues. This chain's CDR3 is CASRTPGQGAGKLFF. As DNA, the CDR3 is TGTGCCAGCAGGACGCCGGGACAGGGGGCCGGAAAACTGTTTTTT.

The rearrangement joins TRBV5-1 to TRBJ1-1; a possible D gene is TRBD1 (5 bases). This CDR3 has 15 residues. CDR1 SGHRS and CDR2 YFSETQ come from the germline V gene. Trimming removed 0 bases at V and 4 bases at J, with 13 bases between. The CDR3 DNA sequence: TGCGCCAGCAGCTTGGAACTCCGGGGGAGCACTGAAGCTTTCTTT. Amino acids: CASSLELRGSTEAFF.

The chain employs TRBV6-5 and TRBJ2-7; D gene ambiguous. The V and J ends lost 2 bases and 2 bases respectively, with 7 bases between them. The CDR3 length is 13 residues. Germline-derived CDR1 and CDR2 are MNHEY and SVGAGI. CDR3 protein: CASSYKGTYEQYF. Written as DNA, the CDR3 is TGTGCCAGCAGTTACAAGGGAACCTACGAGCAGTACTTC.

V is TRBV7-2 and J is TRBJ2-7; 7 positions match TRBD2. Germline CDR1 is SGHTA and CDR2 is FQGNSA. V was clipped by 4 bases and J by 3 bases; unmatched bases: 9. CDR3 length: 15 residues. The CDR3, as DNA: TGTGCCAGCAGCTCAGGAAGGACTAGTGTCTACGAGCAGTACTTC. Its translation is CASSSGRTSVYEQYF.

This clone was recorded once. The V and J genes are TRBV28 and TRBJ1-4, with 10 bases aligning to TRBD1. Germline V gene data show CDR1 as MDHEN and CDR2 as SYDVKM. The CDR3 runs to 16 residues. J gave up 4 bases and V 6 bases, and 8 bases lay outside the gene matches. CDR3 in DNA: TGTGCCAGCAGCCCAGACAGGGGGCGAGGTAATGAAAAACTGTTTTTT. Protein sequence: CASSPDRGRGNEKLFF.

This clone appeared a single time. V and J are TRBV5-6 and TRBJ1-5, with D maybe TRBD1 (6 bases). Trimming left V 4 bases short and J 3 bases short, with 11 bases between. The CDR3 has 14 amino acids. Germline loops: CDR1 SGHDT, CDR2 YYEEEE. As DNA, the CDR3 is TGTGCCAGCAGCCTTGGACAGTACAATCAGCCCCAGCATTTT. Protein sequence: CASSLGQYNQPQHF.

This clone was observed once. The chain carries TRBV28 and TRBJ1-2; TRBD1 might be the D (6 bases). V was pared by 7 bases and J by 0 bases, with 15 bases between. This CDR3 is 15 amino acids long. Germline CDR1 MDHEN, CDR2 SYDVKM. The CDR3 here is CASTERDTSNYGYTF. CDR3 in DNA: TGTGCCAGCACCGAACGGGACACTTCTAACTATGGCTACACCTTC.

This sequence joins TRBV9 and TRBJ2-3; TRBD2 might be the D (7 bases). The CDR3 is 15 residues long. In germline, CDR1 is SGDLS, CDR2 YYNGEE. Trimming took 0 bases from V and 5 from J, leaving 13 bases between them. In DNA, the CDR3 is TGTGCCAGCAGCGTAGGAGGGGGGGGGAGAGATACGCAGTATTTT. Amino acid sequence: CASSVGGGGRDTQYF.

The chain has TRBV11-2 and TRBJ2-5, with 12 bases aligning to TRBD2. The CDR3 covers 17 residues. Looked up from germline, CDR1 is SGHAT and CDR2 is FQNNGV. V lost 1 base, J lost 2 bases, and 5 bases stayed unmatched. The CDR3 nucleotides are TGTGCCAGCAGCTTAGGGGAGACTAGCGGGGGACAAGAGACCCAGTACTTC. Its protein is CASSLGETSGGQETQYF.

The V and J genes are TRBV3-1 (or the pseudogene TRBV3-2) and TRBJ1-1; weak D call: TRBD1 (6 bases). Trimming took off 4 bases at V and 0 bases at J, with 15 bases between the two ends. In germline, CDR1 is LGHDT, CDR2 YNNKEL (reference sequence). The CDR3 length is 16 residues. CDR3 nucleotide sequence: TGTGCCAGCAGCCCGCGGGGGGGGCGGGTGAACACTGAAGCTTTCTTT. Amino acid sequence: CASSPRGGRVNTEAFF.

The chain's CDR3 is CASSDSYEQYF. CDR3 nucleotide sequence: TGTGCCAGCAGTGACTCCTACGAGCAGTACTTC. This chain connects TRBV25-1 to TRBJ2-7; no firm D call. V gave up 3 bases and J gave up 0 bases, with 0 bases separating them. CDR1 is MGHDK, CDR2 SYGVNS, per germline. CDR3 size: 11 residues.

The chain couples TRBV11-2 to TRBJ2-7, with a tentative D call TRBD2 (5 bases). CDR3 length: 16 residues. CDR1 is SGHAT and CDR2 is FQNNGV in the germline V gene. Between the trimmed V and J ends, which lost 6 bases and 0 bases, there was a span of 18 bases. CDR3 sequence (DNA): TGTGCCAGCAGGGAGGCAGGACGCCCGAGCTCCTACGAGCAGTACTTC. Its translation is CASREAGRPSSYEQYF.

The chain carries TRBV7-2 and TRBJ1-4; D might be TRBD1 (6 bases). V was pared by 5 bases and J by 5 bases, with 12 bases between. Germline assignment: CDR1 SGHTA and CDR2 FQGNSA. There are 14 residues in the CDR3. CDR3 bases: TGTGCCAGCAGCCTCGACAGGACCAATGAAAAACTGTTTTTT. It translates to CASSLDRTNEKLFF.